This T cell receptor (beta chain) came from a study of radiotherapy plus CTLA-4 blockade in lung cancer. Study-wide points: After radiotherapy and ipilimumab, tumor-derived clones expanded in peripheral blood. Reports identified early blood T cell clone dynamics, with interferon-beta, as the best response predictor.

Sequencing used immunoSEQ multiplex PCR; TCRdb keeps in-frame clones, though not all of them. This sample has 85,000 to 90,000 clones; about 88% occur once, and the top ten carry over 15%. CDR1 SGDLS and CDR2 YYNGEE come from the germline V gene. The trim removed 4 bases at V and 0 bases at J, leaving 3 bases unmatched. This CDR3 has 15 amino acids. In this sample, this clone turned up once. Its target is unknown. This receptor was obtained from a human donor with non-small cell lung cancer that progressed on radiotherapy plus ipilimumab. The sequencing here drew on peripheral blood, taken from a patient treated with radiotherapy plus ipilimumab. This sequence joins TRBV9 and TRBJ2-7; 11 bases are a match to TRBD2. The CDR3 protein is CASSPTSGGSYEQYF. In DNA form, the CDR3 reads TGTGCCAGCAGCCCTACTAGCGGGGGCTCCTACGAGCAGTACTTC. Full variable domain (outside the CDR3, taken from reference TRBV9 and TRBJ2-7): DSGVTQTPKHLITATGQRVTLRCSPRSGDLSVYWYQQSLDQGLQFLIQYYNGEERAKGNILERFSAQQFPDLHSELNLSSLELGDSALYFCASSPTSGGSYEQYFGPGTRLTVT.